This entry lists 3 T cell receptor beta chains sequenced from one sample in a study of T cell changes during pregnancy in multiple sclerosis. Produced via immunoSEQ multiplex PCR; TCRdb's table is partial and in-frame only. The sample consists of some 41,000 clones, approximately 91% of them appearing once. The sequenced sample was CD8+ T cells from peripheral blood mononuclear cells, obtained in the first trimester of pregnancy. The source of these receptors is a female donor with multiple sclerosis, enrolled in a pregnancy study.

The V gene is TRBV6-6, the J gene TRBJ2-3; D possibly corresponds to TRBD2 (7 bases). Germline V gene data show CDR1 as MNHNY and CDR2 as SVGAGI (reference sequence). The V and J ends lost 1 base and 6 bases respectively, with 17 bases between them. The CDR3 extends over 16 amino acids. CDR3 DNA: TGTGCCAGCAGTTACTACCGAGAGGGGGGGAGGGATACGCAGTATTTT. It specifies CASSYYREGGRDTQYF.

V and J are TRBV7-9 and TRBJ2-3; no clear D gene. From germline, CDR1 is SEHNR and CDR2 FQNEAQ (reference sequence). V shed 1 base and J shed 0 bases, with 5 bases lying between them. This CDR3 spans 14 amino acids. DNA for the CDR3: TGTGCCAGCAGCTTAGGGCAGAGCACAGATACGCAGTATTTT. Translated, it gives CASSLGQSTDTQYF. Full variable domain (remainder filled in from reference TRBV7-9 and TRBJ2-3): DTGVSQNPRHKITKRGQNVTFRCDPISEHNRLYWYRQTLGQGPEFLTYFQNEAQLEKSRLLSDRFSAERPKGSFSTLEIQRTEQGDSAMYLCASSLGQSTDTQYFGPGTRLTVL.

The CDR3, as DNA: TGTGCCAGCAGCAAACGGGCTAGCGGGGGCCACGAGCAGTACTTC. This encodes CASSKRASGGHEQYF. The chain carries TRBV21-1 and TRBJ2-7; the DNA was not compared with TRBD2, the D call given in the table. TRBV21-1 constitutes a pseudogene. The CDR3 covers 15 residues.